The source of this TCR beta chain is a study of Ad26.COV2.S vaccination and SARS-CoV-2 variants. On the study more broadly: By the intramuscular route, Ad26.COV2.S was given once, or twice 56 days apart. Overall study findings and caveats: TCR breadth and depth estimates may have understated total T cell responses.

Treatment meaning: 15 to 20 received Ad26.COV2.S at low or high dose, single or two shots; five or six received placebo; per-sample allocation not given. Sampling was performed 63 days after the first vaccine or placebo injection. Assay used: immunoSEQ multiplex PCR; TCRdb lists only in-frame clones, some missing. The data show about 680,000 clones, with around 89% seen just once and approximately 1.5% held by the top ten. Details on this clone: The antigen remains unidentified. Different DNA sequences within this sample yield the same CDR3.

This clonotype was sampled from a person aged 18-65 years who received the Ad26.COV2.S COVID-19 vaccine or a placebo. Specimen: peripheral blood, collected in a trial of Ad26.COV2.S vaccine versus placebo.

The CDR3 spells CATSDPGQGGNEQFF. In DNA form, the CDR3 reads TGTGCCACCAGTGATCCGGGACAGGGGGGAAATGAGCAGTTCTTC. The V and J genes are TRBV24-1 and TRBJ2-1; 11 bases are a match to TRBD1. Trimming cost V 3 bases and J 7 bases; bases outside gene matches: 4. Per germline, CDR1 KGHDR and CDR2 SFDVKD. CDR3 length equals 15 residues.